The 24 T cell receptor beta chains reported below all come from one sample, sequenced in a study of CD8 T cells in ankylosing spondylitis. TCRdb fed the 5' RACE reads into MiXCR, producing one record per CDR3 protein. This repertoire shows 200,000 to 300,000 distinct CDR3 sequences, about 10% found once; its top ten account for 6.8%. Material for sequencing was blood, either unsorted or a sorted T cell fraction (not recorded which). The receptors were gathered from a male donor with ankylosing spondylitis or in good health (not recorded which).

J is TRBJ2-3 and V is TRBV11-2, with D perhaps matching TRBD1 (6 bases). The CDR3 is 17 amino acids. Trimming stripped 0 bases from V and 1 base from J, with 14 bases between. Germline V gene data show CDR1 as SGHAT and CDR2 as FQNNGV. CDR3 DNA sequence: TGTGCCAGCAGCTTAGAGACAGGTCGAGGTGGCACAGATACGCAGTATTTT. Its protein is CASSLETGRGGTDTQYF.

This clonotype was counted at least ten times. The chain uses TRBV20-1 and TRBJ1-3, with D perhaps TRBD1 (6 bases). V was shortened by 7 bases and J by 0 bases, with 10 bases between the two germline ends. CDR1 is DFQATT, CDR2 SNEGSKA, per germline (reference sequence). This CDR3 is 13 amino acids long. The chain's CDR3 is CSVIGGSGNTIYF. Written as DNA, the CDR3 is TGCAGTGTCATAGGGGGCTCTGGAAACACCATATATTTT.

This chain joins TRBV5-1 and TRBJ2-5, with 12 bases fitting TRBD2. This CDR3 has 17 residues. V dropped 4 bases and J dropped 5; count of bases not matched to a gene: 12. The germline CDR1 and CDR2 sequences are SGHRS and YFSETQ. The CDR3 sequence: CASSGGRLAGVQETQYF. The CDR3, as DNA: TGCGCCAGCAGCGGCGGACGACTAGCGGGGGTTCAGGAGACCCAGTACTTC.

This clonotype was counted at least ten times. The CDR3 nucleotides read TGCAGTGCTAGACGGCAGGGGGCCTACGAGCAGTACTTC. Translation: CSARRQGAYEQYF. The chain employs TRBV20-1 and TRBJ2-7, with 7 bases fitting TRBD1. CDR3 length equals 13 residues. Germline V CDR1 and CDR2: DFQATT, SNEGSKA (reference sequence). The ends lost 2 bases at V and 2 bases at J; junction bases unmatched: 3.

This clonotype was counted a single time. V is TRBV4-2 and J is TRBJ2-1; D might be TRBD1 or TRBD2, each matching 5 bases. V was clipped by 5 bases and J by 0 bases, with 11 bases between them. The CDR3 is 15 residues long. Germline V lookup: CDR1 LGHNA, CDR2 YNFKEQ. CDR3 in DNA: TGTGCCAGCAGCTCCAGGGACCACTCCTACAATGAGCAGTTCTTC. This gives the protein CASSSRDHSYNEQFF.

This clonotype was seen only once. This sequence joins TRBV6-2 or TRBV6-3 and TRBJ2-7, with a tentative D call TRBD2 (6 bases). Germline loops: CDR1 MNHEY, CDR2 SVGEGT. The CDR3 has 14 residues. With 6 bases removed from V and 6 bases from J, the gap between germline ends came to 18 bases. The CDR3 reads CASSPGTGLIEQYF. The CDR3 DNA sequence: TGTGCCAGCAGCCCCGGGACTGGACTCATCGAGCAGTACTTC.

This clonotype was detected many times. This rearrangement joins TRBV5-6 to TRBJ1-1; D is possibly TRBD1 (6 bases). Trimming shortened V by 4 bases and J by 4 bases, and 14 bases separated the two germline ends. The V gene's germline CDR1 is SGHDT and CDR2 YYEEEE. The CDR3 has 14 residues. CDR3 region: CASSPWGAPTEAFF. As DNA, the CDR3 is TGTGCCAGCAGCCCGTGGGGGGCGCCCACTGAAGCTTTCTTT.

J is TRBJ2-2 and V is TRBV7-6, with 9 bases lining up with TRBD1. The CDR3 is 17 amino acids. CDR1 and CDR2 (germline): SGHVS, FNYEAQ. After removal of 2 bases from V and 4 bases from J, the junction contained 8 bases not matched to a gene. The CDR3 coding sequence is TGTGCCAGCAGCTTACCTAAGGGGACAGGGATCACCGGGGAGCTGTTTTTT. It translates to CASSLPKGTGITGELFF.

This clonotype was counted a few times. V and J are TRBV6-5 and TRBJ2-1; no clear D gene. Trimming left V 0 bases short and J 9 bases short, with 6 bases between. The CDR3 has 12 amino acids. CDR1 MNHEY and CDR2 SVGAGI come from the germline V gene. CDR3 DNA sequence: TGTGCCAGCAGTTACTCCACCGGTGAGCAGTTCTTC. Protein: CASSYSTGEQFF.

The V call is TRBV4-1, the J call TRBJ2-2; D is ambiguous. There are 15 residues in the CDR3. Per the germline V gene, CDR1 is MGHRA and CDR2 is YSYEKL. V was cut by 0 bases and J by 4 bases, with 9 bases left in between. This CDR3 reads CASSQESWSTGELFF. CDR3 DNA: TGCGCCAGCAGCCAAGAAAGTTGGAGCACCGGGGAGCTGTTTTTT.

The chain recombines TRBV2 with TRBJ1-1, with D perhaps matching TRBD1 (6 bases). The CDR3 is 14 amino acids. CDR1 and CDR2 (germline): SNHLY, FYNNEI. With 3 bases removed from V and 1 base from J, the gap between germline ends came to 9 bases. CDR3 DNA: TGTGCCAGCAGTGACCGGGACACGAACACTGAAGCTTTCTTT. Its protein is CASSDRDTNTEAFF.

Ten or more counts support this clonotype. CDR3 sequence reads: CASSQEGLVQETQYF. The DNA of the CDR3 is TGCGCCAGCAGCCAAGAGGGACTTGTCCAAGAGACCCAGTACTTC. This chain connects TRBV4-1 to TRBJ2-5, with a tentative D call TRBD2 (6 bases). This CDR3 has 15 amino acids. V dropped 0 bases and J dropped 1 base, with 9 bases sitting between them. Germline CDR1 and CDR2: MGHRA and YSYEKL.

This rearrangement joins TRBV28 to TRBJ2-7; 10 nucleotides match TRBD1. Germline CDR1 is MDHEN and CDR2 is SYDVKM. J lost 2 bases, V lost 4 bases, and 14 bases had no gene match. The CDR3 runs 18 residues. CDR3 DNA sequence: TGTGCCAGCAGTTCCATCCGTGTCGACAGGGGGCGGCCCTACGAGCAGTACTTC. As protein: CASSSIRVDRGRPYEQYF. Combining the CDR3 with reference TRBV28 and TRBJ2-7 gives the whole variable domain DVKVTQSSRYLVKRTGEKVFLECVQDMDHENMFWYRQDPGLGLRLIYFSYDVKMKEKGDIPEGYSVSREKKERFSLILESASTNQTSMYLCASSSIRVDRGRPYEQYFGPGTRLTVT.

This chain connects TRBV3-1 to TRBJ2-1; no definite D call. V shed 1 base and J shed 2 bases, with 6 bases lying between them. The germline V gene encodes CDR1 LGHDT and CDR2 YNNKEL (reference sequence). The CDR3 covers 14 residues. CDR3: CASSQGAAYNEQFF. Written as DNA, the CDR3 is TGTGCCAGCAGCCAAGGGGCGGCCTACAATGAGCAGTTCTTC.

This chain uses TRBV4-1 with TRBJ2-5; D is perhaps TRBD1 (6 bases). CDR3 size: 15 residues. Germline V gene lookup returns CDR1 MGHRA and CDR2 YSYEKL. V lost 4 bases to trimming and J lost 5 bases, with 17 bases between them. CDR3 amino acids: CASSPTQGWEETQYF. The CDR3 region has the DNA TGCGCCAGCAGCCCAACACAGGGTTGGGAGGAGACCCAGTACTTC.

In this sample, this clonotype turned up a few times. The genes are TRBV27 and TRBJ1-6; D gene ambiguous. The CDR3 is 19 amino acids. Trimming took off 5 bases at V and 0 bases at J, with 20 bases between the two ends. Germline V gene sequence: CDR1 MNHEY, CDR2 SMNVEV (reference sequence). CDR3 sequence (DNA): TGTGCCAGCAGTCCAGACGCCGGAAGCTGGAGCTCCTATAATTCACCCCTCCACTTT. The encoded protein is CASSPDAGSWSSYNSPLHF.

This clonotype appeared many times. V gene TRBV25-1 combines with J gene TRBJ2-3; D is possibly TRBD1 (5 bases). From germline, CDR1 is MGHDK and CDR2 SYGVNS. Trimming pared 1 base from V and 0 bases from J, leaving 17 bases between. The CDR3 contains 18 residues. This chain's CDR3 is CASSESPSTTGSTDTQYF. The CDR3 coding sequence is TGTGCCAGCAGTGAATCCCCTTCAACAACAGGTAGCACAGATACGCAGTATTTT. The full variable domain, in which reference TRBV25-1 and TRBJ2-3 provide the parts outside the CDR3, is EADIYQTPRYLVIGTGKKITLECSQTMGHDKMYWYQQDPGMELHLIHYSYGVNSTEKGDLSSESTVSRIRTEHFPLTLESARPSHTSQYLCASSESPSTTGSTDTQYFGPGTRLTVL.

In regard to this clonotype: This may come from a read error, since a much larger clone is one base off. The V call is TRBV24-1, the J call TRBJ2-1; D is unclear. CDR1 KGHDR and CDR2 SFDVKD come from the germline V gene. The CDR3 loop spans 15 amino acids. The CDR3 region has the DNA TGTGTCACCAGTGATCCAGCCAACCCAAACAATGAGCAGTTCTTC. Translation gives CVTSDPANPNNEQFF.

This clonotype was picked up many times. The chain joins TRBV5-1 to TRBJ2-1; TRBD1 is a possible D gene (6 bases). Deletions cut 3 bases from V and 0 bases from J, with 10 bases between. This CDR3 is 15 amino acids long. In germline, CDR1 is SGHRS, CDR2 YFSETQ. The CDR3 region is CASSSQGLSYNEQFF. The CDR3, as DNA: TGCGCCAGCAGCTCACAGGGCCTCTCCTACAATGAGCAGTTCTTC.

This clonotype showed up many times. The rearrangement links TRBV5-5 to TRBJ1-1; tentatively, D is TRBD1 (5 bases). Germline V gives CDR1 SGHKS, CDR2 YYEKEE (reference sequence). CDR3 length: 13 amino acids. The V end lost 1 base, the J end lost 10 bases, and 14 bases lay between the germline ends. The chain's CDR3 is CASSLTGTTGAFF. Here the CDR3 DNA reads TGTGCCAGCAGCTTGACCGGGACCACAGGAGCTTTCTTT.

The chain uses TRBV7-2 and TRBJ2-1; 12 bases fit TRBD2. CDR3 length equals 17 residues. Per germline, CDR1 SGHTA and CDR2 FQGNSA. The ends lost 1 base at V and 4 bases at J; junction bases unmatched: 5. The CDR3 nucleotides read TGTGCCAGCAGCTTAGGCCAAGGACTAGCGGGATACAATGAGCAGTTCTTC. Translated: CASSLGQGLAGYNEQFF.

This clonotype was seen at least ten times. The chain links TRBV12-3 or TRBV12-4 to TRBJ2-7; D remains ambiguous. CDR3 length: 15 residues. V gave up 5 bases and J gave up 4 bases, with 18 bases separating them. CDR3 loop: CASSPSTLRFYEQYF. The CDR3 DNA reads as TGTGCCAGCAGTCCCTCGACACTCCGCTTTTACGAGCAGTACTTC.

The table lists this clonotype with many counts. The chain is built from TRBV20-1 and TRBJ2-3, with D possibly being TRBD1 or TRBD2 (6 bases each). Per germline, CDR1 DFQATT and CDR2 SNEGSKA (reference sequence). The V end lost 5 bases, the J end lost 2 bases, and 17 bases lay between the germline ends. The CDR3 loop spans 15 amino acids. Written as DNA, the CDR3 is TGCAGTGCTTCTTCTGTGGGGGGCCTCACAGATACGCAGTATTTT. Translation gives CSASSVGGLTDTQYF.

This clonotype came up many times. V usage is TRBV5-1 and J usage is TRBJ2-2; D perhaps matches TRBD2 (6 bases). The germline gives CDR1 SGHRS, CDR2 YFSETQ. V dropped 1 base and J dropped 4 bases, with 11 bases sitting between them. The CDR3 runs to 15 residues. CDR3 sequence: CASSLSGESTGELFF. The CDR3 DNA reads as TGCGCCAGCAGCTTGTCGGGGGAGAGCACCGGGGAGCTGTTTTTT.